The 3 T cell receptor beta chains below were found in one sample sequenced in a study of vaccination and CD4 T cells after COVID-19. For these receptors, no antigen is known. Treatment denoted: approximately 10-day PBMC culture with coronavirus spike peptide pools or control peptides (ViraFEST assay). Collection of the unexposed donor's CD4+ T cells took place before the COVID-19 pandemic (2011-2018). Cultured CD4+ T-cell DNA underwent Oncomine TCR Beta short-read sequencing. TCRdb itself ran the PCR reads through MiXCR, one entry per CDR3 protein. The sample lists thousands of distinct CDR3 sequences, over 20% occurring once. The specimen sequenced was CD4+ T cells from blood, cultured in vitro. The receptors stem from a human donor in good health.

The chain employs TRBV30 and TRBJ1-5; tentatively, D is TRBD1 (5 bases). With 1 base removed from V and 0 bases from J, the gap between germline ends came to 7 bases. CDR1 and CDR2 from the germline V gene are GTSNPN and SVGIG (reference sequence). The CDR3 is made up of 14 amino acids. The CDR3 protein is CAWSGDYSNQPQHF. The CDR3 nucleotides read TGTGCCTGGAGTGGGGACTATAGCAATCAGCCCCAGCATTTT. The full variable domain, its missing parts supplied by reference TRBV30 and TRBJ1-5, is SQTIHQWPATLVQPVGSPLSLECTVEGTSNPNLYWYRQAAGRGLQLLFYSVGIGQISSEVPQNLSASRPQDRQFILSSKKLLLSDSGFYLCAWSGDYSNQPQHFGDGTRLSIL.

Relative to its sample, this clonotype is medium-sized. The gene calls are TRBV10-3 and TRBJ1-5; TRBD1 is a possible D gene (6 bases). The length of the CDR3 is 13 residues. The germline gives CDR1 ENHRY, CDR2 SYGVKD. V dropped 7 bases and J dropped 4 bases, with 11 bases sitting between them. The CDR3 here is CAITGGLNQPQHF. For the CDR3, the DNA is TGTGCCATCACTGGGGGGCTGAATCAGCCCCAGCATTTT.

A word on this clonotype: The junction departs from germline at one end; a sequencing error may be responsible. The chain has TRBV19 and TRBJ1-2; 7 bases match TRBD1. CDR3 length: 14 amino acids. CDR1 and CDR2 from the germline V gene are LNHDA and SQIVND (reference sequence). The CDR3 here is CTSRSQGMNYGYTF. In DNA, the CDR3 is TGTACCAGTAGATCACAGGGGATGAACTATGGCTACACCTTC.